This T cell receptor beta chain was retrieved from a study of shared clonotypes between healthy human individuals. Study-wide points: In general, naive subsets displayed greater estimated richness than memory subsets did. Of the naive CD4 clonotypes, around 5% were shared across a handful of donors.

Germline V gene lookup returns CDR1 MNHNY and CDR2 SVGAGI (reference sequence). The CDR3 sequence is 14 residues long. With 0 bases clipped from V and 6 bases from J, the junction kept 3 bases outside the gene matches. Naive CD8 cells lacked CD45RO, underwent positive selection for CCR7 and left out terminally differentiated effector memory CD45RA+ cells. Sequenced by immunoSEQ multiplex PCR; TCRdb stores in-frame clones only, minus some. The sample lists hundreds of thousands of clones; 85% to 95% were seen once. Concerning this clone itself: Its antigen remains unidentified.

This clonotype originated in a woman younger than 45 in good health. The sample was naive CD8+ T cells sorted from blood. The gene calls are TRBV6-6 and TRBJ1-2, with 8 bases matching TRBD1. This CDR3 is CASSYSGQGDGYTF. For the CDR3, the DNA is TGTGCCAGCAGTTACTCCGGACAGGGCGATGGCTACACCTTC.